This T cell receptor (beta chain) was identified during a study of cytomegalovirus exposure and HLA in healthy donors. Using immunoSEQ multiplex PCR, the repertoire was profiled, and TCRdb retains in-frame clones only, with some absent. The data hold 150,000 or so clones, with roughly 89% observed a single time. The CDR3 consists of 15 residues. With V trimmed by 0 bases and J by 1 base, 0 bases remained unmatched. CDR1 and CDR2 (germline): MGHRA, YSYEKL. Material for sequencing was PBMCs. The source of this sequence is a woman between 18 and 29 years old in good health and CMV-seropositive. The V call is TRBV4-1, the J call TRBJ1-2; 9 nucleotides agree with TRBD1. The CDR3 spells CASSQEDRGNYGYTF. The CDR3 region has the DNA TGCGCCAGCAGCCAAGAGGACAGGGGTAACTATGGCTACACCTTC.